This T cell receptor (beta chain) derives from a study of cytomegalovirus exposure and HLA in healthy donors. Vbeta (60) and Jbeta (13) primers were used in the PCR. Only in-frame clones appear in the TCRdb table, and some are missing; sequencing was by immunoSEQ multiplex PCR. The sample yields 150,000 to 200,000 clones, around 82% seen once. The receptor was derived from a woman in her forties or fifties in good health and CMV-seropositive. The sample was PBMCs.

DNA for the CDR3: TGTGCCACCTCGACTACCCTATCCTTTTTAGCCAAAAACATTCAGTACTTC. It translates to CATSTTLSFLAKNIQYF. V gene TRBV15 combines with J gene TRBJ2-4; maybe TRBD2 (5 bases). The ends were cut back, 8 bases at V and 0 bases at J, with 20 bases in the middle. Germline V lookup: CDR1 LNHNV, CDR2 YYDKDF (reference sequence). The CDR3 has 17 residues.